These 22 T cell receptor beta chains share one sample of origin, sequenced in a study of shared clonotypes between healthy human individuals. Only in-frame clones appear in the TCRdb table, and some are missing; sequencing was by immunoSEQ multiplex PCR. The data hold 1.5 million to 1.9 million clones, with approximately 98% observed a single time. Sequencing used naive CD4+ T cells sorted from blood. Subset specified: CD45RA+ positively selected. The receptor source for this set is a man in his thirties or forties in good health.

This sequence joins TRBV30 and TRBJ2-1; tentatively, D is TRBD1 or TRBD2 (7 bases each). CDR3 length equals 14 residues. Trimming took off 0 bases at V and 8 bases at J, with 14 bases between the two ends. CDR1 and CDR2 (germline): GTSNPN, SVGIG (reference sequence). The CDR3 nucleotides read TGTGCCTGGAGTGTACGGGGAGGGGGCGATGAGCAGTTCTTC. This sequence encodes CAWSVRGGGDEQFF.

The rearrangement joins TRBV5-4 to TRBJ2-1; 15 bases agree with TRBD2. The CDR3 totals 16 residues. Losses at the gene ends were 4 bases for V and 4 bases for J; bases not matched to a gene: 3. Germline V gene lookup returns CDR1 SGHNT and CDR2 YYREEE (reference sequence). CDR3 protein: CASSPGTSGGYNEQFF. As DNA, the CDR3 is TGTGCCAGCAGCCCGGGGACTAGCGGGGGGTACAATGAGCAGTTCTTC.

The CDR3 loop reads CASSATVDTQYF. CDR3 bases: TGTGCCAGCAGCGCTACAGTAGATACGCAGTATTTT. The chain is built from TRBV5-5 and TRBJ2-3; D call uncertain. The CDR3 is 12 residues long. Trimming removed 4 bases at V and 5 bases at J, with 8 bases between. CDR1 is SGHKS, CDR2 YYEKEE, per germline (reference sequence).

This clone was found once. This chain joins TRBV7-2 and TRBJ2-7; a possible D gene is TRBD2 (5 bases). CDR1 and CDR2 (germline): SGHTA, FQGNSA. Trimming removed 1 base at V and 4 bases at J, with 14 bases between. The CDR3 is 15 amino acids. The CDR3 loop is CASSLVPGLGYEQYF. In DNA, the CDR3 is TGTGCCAGCAGCTTAGTTCCGGGATTGGGATACGAGCAGTACTTC.

This clone appeared a single time. The V and J genes are TRBV4-1 and TRBJ2-5, with 13 bases lining up with TRBD2. The germline V gene encodes CDR1 MGHRA and CDR2 YSYEKL. V trimming: 4 bases; J trimming: 2 bases; junction bases outside the gene matches: 4. This CDR3 spans 16 amino acids. CDR3: CASSLVLAGGQETQYF. DNA for the CDR3: TGCGCCAGCAGCCTTGTACTAGCGGGAGGGCAAGAGACCCAGTACTTC.

V and J are TRBV6-5 and TRBJ1-5; tentative D call: TRBD1 (5 bases). The CDR3 extends over 13 amino acids. Germline CDR1 and CDR2: MNHEY and SVGAGI. V lost 5 bases, J lost 5 bases, and 10 bases lay in between. CDR3 bases: TGTGCCAGCAGTAGAGGGGCCCATCAGCCCCAGCATTTT. This gives the protein CASSRGAHQPQHF.

The J gene is TRBJ2-2, the V gene TRBV6-5; the D is unclear. This CDR3 spans 13 amino acids. The germline V gene has CDR1 MNHEY and CDR2 SVGAGI. V was cut by 8 bases and J by 6 bases, with 13 bases left in between. The CDR3 DNA reads TGTGCCAGCCTCAAATTTCAGTCCGGGGAGCTGTTTTTT. Its protein is CASLKFQSGELFF.

V is TRBV5-6 and J is TRBJ2-7; weak D call: TRBD2 (5 bases). The CDR3 is 15 amino acids. Germline V lookup: CDR1 SGHDT, CDR2 YYEEEE. V lost 4 bases, J lost 2 bases, and 16 bases lay in between. CDR3 coding DNA: TGTGCCAGCAGCGGACTGGGATGGGGTGCCTACGAGCAGTACTTC. Its protein product is CASSGLGWGAYEQYF.

The chain has TRBV5-1 and TRBJ2-5, with D perhaps being TRBD1 or TRBD2 (5 bases each). Germline V gene sequence: CDR1 SGHRS, CDR2 YFSETQ. The CDR3 is 13 amino acids. Trimming stripped 0 bases from V and 10 bases from J, with 13 bases between. The CDR3 loop is CASSLEPLGVQYF. CDR3 DNA sequence: TGCGCCAGCAGCTTGGAACCACTAGGGGTCCAGTACTTC. Together with reference TRBV5-1 and TRBJ2-5, the CDR3 gives the full variable domain: KAGVTQTPRYLIKTRGQQVTLSCSPISGHRSVSWYQQTPGQGLQFLFEYFSETQRNKGNFPGRFSGRQFSNSRSEMNVSTLELGDSALYLCASSLEPLGVQYFGPGTRLLVL.

V gene TRBV7-2 combines with J gene TRBJ2-7; TRBD1 is a possible D gene (6 bases). V was cut by 8 bases and J by 3 bases, with 14 bases left in between. Germline V gene sequence: CDR1 SGHTA, CDR2 FQGNSA. The CDR3 covers 13 residues. The CDR3 is CASRQVEVYEQYF. The CDR3 DNA is TGTGCCAGCCGACAGGTGGAGGTCTACGAGCAGTACTTC.

This chain uses TRBV5-1 with TRBJ2-3; 9 bases match TRBD2. V lost 0 bases and J lost 2; bases outside the gene matches: 7. Per the germline V gene, CDR1 is SGHRS and CDR2 is YFSETQ. The CDR3 covers 17 residues. CDR3 DNA sequence: TGCGCCAGCAGCTTGGCCCGAGCGGGAGGTTCCACAGATACGCAGTATTTT. Translated: CASSLARAGGSTDTQYF. The entire variable domain, with the rest obtained from reference TRBV5-1 and TRBJ2-3, is as follows: KAGVTQTPRYLIKTRGQQVTLSCSPISGHRSVSWYQQTPGQGLQFLFEYFSETQRNKGNFPGRFSGRQFSNSRSEMNVSTLELGDSALYLCASSLARAGGSTDTQYFGPGTRLTVL.

This chain uses TRBV7-6 with TRBJ2-5; 7 positions agree with TRBD1. This CDR3 region has 14 residues. CDR1 and CDR2 from the germline V gene are SGHVS and FNYEAQ. V lost 5 bases, J lost 1 base, and 4 bases stayed unmatched. CDR3 coding DNA: TGTGCCAGCAGCGCCGACAGGGTCCAAGAGACCCAGTACTTC. Amino acids: CASSADRVQETQYF.

The chain employs TRBV6-6 and TRBJ2-7; the match to TRBD1 covers 7 bases. J was trimmed by 5 bases and V by 7 bases; bases with no gene match: 8. Germline-derived CDR1 and CDR2 are MNHNY and SVGAGI (reference sequence). There are 13 residues in the CDR3. The CDR3 sequence is CASTPPTGNEQYF. The CDR3 region has the DNA TGTGCCAGCACACCCCCGACAGGGAACGAGCAGTACTTC.

The J gene is TRBJ2-1, the V gene TRBV6-1; tentatively, D is TRBD2 (5 bases). There are 13 residues in the CDR3. V lost 4 bases, J lost 7 bases, and 11 bases lay in between. Germline assignment: CDR1 MNHNS and CDR2 SASEGT. Here the CDR3 reads CASSGGRSNEQFF. The CDR3 nucleotides read TGTGCCAGCAGTGGCGGGCGGAGTAATGAGCAGTTCTTC.

On this clone: The sample contains more than one DNA sequence encoding this CDR3. This chain joins TRBV20-1 and TRBJ2-2; D uncertain. This CDR3 is 11 amino acids long. The germline V gene has CDR1 DFQATT and CDR2 SNEGSKA (reference sequence). CDR3 sequence (DNA): TGCAGCGCCCCTAGCACCGGGGAGCTGTTTTTT. Protein sequence: CSAPSTGELFF.

The chain links TRBV6-5 to TRBJ2-3; 11 nucleotides agree with TRBD2. Germline V gene sequence: CDR1 MNHEY, CDR2 SVGAGI. V shed 4 bases, J shed 2 bases, and the junction held 5 bases outside the gene matches. The CDR3 is made up of 16 amino acids. As DNA, the CDR3 is TGTGCCAGCAGTTCGGGACTAGCGGAAAACACAGATACGCAGTATTTT. Translation gives CASSSGLAENTDTQYF.

The chain carries TRBV6-4 and TRBJ2-1, with a weak D call TRBD2 (6 bases). The ends were cut back, 2 bases at V and 4 bases at J, with 12 bases in the middle. Germline CDR1 MRHNA, CDR2 SNTAGT. The CDR3 length is 15 residues. CDR3 amino acids: CASSDQAGTYNEQFF. CDR3 bases: TGTGCCAGCAGTGACCAGGCGGGGACTTACAATGAGCAGTTCTTC.

The chain couples TRBV19 to TRBJ2-1, with a weak D call TRBD2 (5 bases). The CDR3 length is 15 residues. Germline assignment: CDR1 LNHDA and CDR2 SQIVND (reference sequence). The germline V and J ends were trimmed by 2 bases and 6 bases, with 14 bases remaining between them. CDR3 nucleotide sequence: TGTGCCAGTAGTATACAGCTGGCGGGCCTCAATGAGCAGTTCTTC. Translation: CASSIQLAGLNEQFF.

This clone was seen once. The chain carries TRBV28 and TRBJ2-3; 11 bases fit TRBD2. With V trimmed by 3 bases and J by 2 bases, 4 bases remained unmatched. The germline gives CDR1 MDHEN, CDR2 SYDVKM. The CDR3 is 16 residues long. The CDR3 protein is CASSFPTSGNTDTQYF. The CDR3 region has the DNA TGTGCCAGCAGTTTCCCGACTAGCGGGAACACAGATACGCAGTATTTT.

This clone came up once. The rearrangement joins TRBV5-1 to TRBJ2-5, with TRBD1 identical over 8 bases. The trim removed 0 bases at V and 4 bases at J, leaving 8 bases unmatched. CDR3 size: 16 residues. Germline lookup yields CDR1 SGHRS and CDR2 YFSETQ. The CDR3 DNA reads TGCGCCAGCAGCTTGGGATCTGGCAGGGGGCTAGAGACCCAGTACTTC. Protein sequence: CASSLGSGRGLETQYF. Based on the CDR3 plus reference TRBV5-1 and TRBJ2-5, the full variable domain is KAGVTQTPRYLIKTRGQQVTLSCSPISGHRSVSWYQQTPGQGLQFLFEYFSETQRNKGNFPGRFSGRQFSNSRSEMNVSTLELGDSALYLCASSLGSGRGLETQYFGPGTRLLVL.

A single count supports this clone. The sample contains more than one DNA sequence encoding this CDR3. The gene calls are TRBV18 and TRBJ2-3; 10 bases map to TRBD2. The length of the CDR3 is 15 residues. The germline V gene has CDR1 KGHSH and CDR2 LQKENI. With 3 bases clipped from V and 5 bases from J, the junction kept 5 bases outside the gene matches. CDR3 amino acids: CASSPLAGVGDTQYF. The CDR3 coding sequence is TGTGCCAGCTCACCCCTAGCGGGAGTGGGAGATACGCAGTATTTT. Based on the CDR3 plus reference TRBV18 and TRBJ2-3, the full variable domain is NAGVMQNPRHLVRRRGQEARLRCSPMKGHSHVYWYRQLPEEGLKFMVYLQKENIIDESGMPKERFSAEFPKEGPSILRIQQVVRGDSAAYFCASSPLAGVGDTQYFGPGTRLTVL.

The gene calls are TRBV29-1 and TRBJ2-5; 7 bases match TRBD1. Per germline, CDR1 SQVTM and CDR2 ANQGSEA. The length of the CDR3 is 17 residues. V lost 4 bases to trimming and J lost 1 base; unmatched junction nucleotides: 15. CDR3 amino acids: CSVAAAPGGKTQETQYF. The DNA for the CDR3 is TGCAGCGTTGCCGCCGCTCCAGGGGGAAAAACCCAAGAGACCCAGTACTTC.